The clone carrying this TCR beta chain showed up just a few times. The antigen is not known. The data are from a study of T-cell memory formation after mild COVID-19. Overall study: For the most part, TCR clusters were specific to one donor. Study-wide results and caveats: Mostly located in CM and EM were contracting CD4+ clones, with contracting CD8+ clones located in EMRA.

The CDR3 is 16 residues long. V was clipped by 0 bases and J by 0 bases; unmatched bases: 4. Germline CDR1 reads MNHEY; CDR2 reads SVGEGT. MiXCR, run by TCRdb on the 5' RACE reads, gives a single entry per CDR3 protein. The data hold 350,000 to 550,000 distinct CDR3 sequences, with roughly 18% observed a single time. The clonotype comes from a man between 18 and 35 years old who had mild COVID-19 (a few samples of this study predate the infection). Cell type and time point are not known. The chain recombines TRBV6-2 or TRBV6-3 with TRBJ1-2; 7 bases are shared with TRBD1. The sequenced sample was PBMCs or a T cell subset sorted from them (not recorded which). CDR3 DNA sequence: TGTGCCAGCAGTTACTCCCGGACAGGCGCTAACTATGGCTACACCTTC. Translating gives CASSYSRTGANYGYTF.